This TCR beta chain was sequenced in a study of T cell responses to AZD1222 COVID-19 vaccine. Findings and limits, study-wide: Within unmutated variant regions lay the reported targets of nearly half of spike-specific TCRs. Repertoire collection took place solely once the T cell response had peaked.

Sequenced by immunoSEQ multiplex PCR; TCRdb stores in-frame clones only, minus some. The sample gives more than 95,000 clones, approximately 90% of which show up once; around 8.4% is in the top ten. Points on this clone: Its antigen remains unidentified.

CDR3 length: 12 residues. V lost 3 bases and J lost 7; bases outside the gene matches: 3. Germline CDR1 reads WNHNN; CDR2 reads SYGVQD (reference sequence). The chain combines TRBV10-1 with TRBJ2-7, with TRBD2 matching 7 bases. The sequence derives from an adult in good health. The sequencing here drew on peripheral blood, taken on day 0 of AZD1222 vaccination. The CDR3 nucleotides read TGCGCCAGCAGTGACGGGGAGGGAGAGCAGTACTTC. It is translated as CASSDGEGEQYF.